A selection of T cell receptor beta chains follows, all from one sample in a study of response to subunit inactivated influenza vaccine. One entry per CDR3 protein results from TCRdb running MiXCR on the RT-PCR reads. The table lists about 540,000 distinct CDR3 sequences, under 30% of them singletons. These data were likewise used in another study, on T cells expressing NK-cell markers.

The starting material was CD4+ T cells sorted from PBMCs, obtained about 12 days after vaccination. Source of these receptors: a man aged 50 to 60 who received an inactivated influenza vaccine. The CDR3 runs from the conserved cysteine through the conserved F or W. Each record gives: D gene, V gene, clone size, J gene, CDR3 protein, CDR3 DNA. A D gene is named only where the DNA matches it firmly. Some rows mark clone size as missing; the rest say once, few, many or name a class of expanded clone.

D: TRBD1; V: TRBV20-1; size: few; J: TRBJ1-1; CDR3: CSARPITGGALAFF; DNA: TGCAGTGCTAGACCTATCACAGGGGGCGCATTAGCTTTCTTT
D: TRBD2; V: TRBV30; size: few; J: TRBJ2-1; CDR3: CAWRTGTSGVNEQFF; DNA: TGTGCCTGGAGGACCGGGACTAGCGGGGTCAATGAGCAGTTCTTC
D: TRBD2; V: TRBV6-2/TRBV6-3; size: -; J: TRBJ2-4; CDR3: CASSYSGTSGYKNIQYF; DNA: TGTGCCAGCAGTTACTCAGGGACTAGCGGGTACAAAAACATTCAGTACTTC
D: TRBD2; V: TRBV27; size: -; J: TRBJ2-7; CDR3: CASSGASGAYEQYF; DNA: TGTGCCAGCAGCGGGGCTAGCGGAGCCTACGAGCAGTACTTC
D: TRBD2; V: TRBV7-9; size: few; J: TRBJ2-7; CDR3: CASSPPFGRDLYEQYF; DNA: TGTGCCAGCAGCCCGCCGTTCGGGAGGGATCTTTACGAGCAGTACTTC
D: -; V: TRBV5-1; size: many; J: TRBJ2-6; CDR3: CASSFVSGANVLTF; DNA: TGCGCCAGCAGCTTTGTCTCTGGGGCCAACGTCCTGACTTTC
D: -; V: TRBV7-2; size: -; J: TRBJ1-1; CDR3: CASSLAWGTEAFF; DNA: TGTGCCAGCAGCTTAGCCTGGGGTACTGAAGCTTTCTTT
D: -; V: TRBV10-3; size: few; J: TRBJ2-1; CDR3: CAISELQGLEQFF; DNA: TGTGCCATCAGTGAGTTACAGGGCCTTGAGCAGTTCTTC
D: -; V: TRBV20-1; size: few; J: TRBJ2-1; CDR3: CSARMGGASRVF; DNA: TGCAGTGCTAGGATGGGGGGGGCTAGTCGGGTCTTC
D: TRBD1; V: TRBV6-2/TRBV6-3; size: many; J: TRBJ2-1; CDR3: CASRTGGIHNEQFF; DNA: TGTGCCAGCAGAACAGGGGGTATTCACAATGAGCAGTTCTTC
D: TRBD2; V: TRBV5-1; size: few; J: TRBJ2-5; CDR3: CASSFRLAGSVKKETQYF; DNA: TGCGCCAGCAGCTTCAGACTAGCGGGGTCGGTGAAGAAAGAGACCCAGTACTTC
D: -; V: TRBV7-9; size: -; J: TRBJ2-3; CDR3: CASRFSPGQTQYF; DNA: TGTGCCAGCAGATTCTCCCCGGGACAAACGCAGTATTTT
D: TRBD1; V: TRBV9; size: -; J: TRBJ1-1; CDR3: CASSALDRGLGGSEAFF; DNA: TGTGCCAGCAGCGCACTAGACAGGGGTCTAGGCGGCTCCGAAGCTTTCTTT
D: TRBD2; V: TRBV2; size: -; J: TRBJ2-3; CDR3: CASKDPKLAGHTDTQYF; DNA: TGTGCCAGCAAGGACCCGAAACTAGCGGGGCACACAGATACGCAGTATTTT
D: -; V: TRBV28; size: many; J: TRBJ2-7; CDR3: CASSLTYEQYF; DNA: TGTGCCAGCAGTTTAACCTACGAGCAGTACTTC
D: TRBD2; V: TRBV20-1; size: few; J: TRBJ2-1; CDR3: CSARDPNSGRADEQFF; DNA: TGCAGTGCTAGAGATCCCAATAGCGGGAGGGCCGATGAGCAGTTCTTC